This T cell receptor (beta chain) stems from a study of blood T cell repertoires in COVID-19. Repertoires were generated with immunoSEQ multiplex PCR, while TCRdb's copy carries only in-frame clones and drops some. The sample lists over 250,000 clones; roughly 83% were seen once. This CDR3 contains 16 residues. The germline V gene encodes CDR1 SGDLS and CDR2 YYNGEE. Trimming removed 3 bases from V and 5 bases from J, with 17 bases in between. One Seattle source followed patients from active infection through their disease course. The TCR comes from a human donor with COVID-19, enrolled during active disease. The donor label of this sample is uncertain. Sequencing was done on a sample of peripheral blood. The chain joins TRBV9 to TRBJ2-2; tentative D call: TRBD1 (8 bases). Written as DNA, the CDR3 is TGTGCCAGCAGCGCACGCGGACAGGGAGGGACCGGGGAGCTGTTTTTT. Protein sequence: CASSARGQGGTGELFF.